These T cell receptor beta chains were read from a single sample in a study of human T cells and chemical hapten exposure. TCRdb re-called the RACE reads through MiXCR, storing one row per CDR3 protein. This repertoire shows 360,000 or so distinct CDR3 sequences, 6% to 7% found once; its top ten account for about 5%. Here the sequenced sample was whole blood, taken in connection with sensitization to the hapten diphenylcyclopropenone (DPC). These TCRs come from a young woman with alopecia areata. Some clones in this sample may be carry-over from other donors' samples. Both conserved end residues are part of each CDR3. A D gene is named only where the DNA matches it firmly. Expanded clones are given a class, and other clones once, few, many or no size at all.

.	many	TRBJ1-5	TRBV3-1	CASSQGTPTDNQPQHF	TGTGCCAGCAGCCAAGGGACCCCGACAGACAATCAGCCCCAGCATTTT
.	.	TRBJ2-1	TRBV4-1	CASSQGLNEQFF	TGCGCCAGCAGCCAAGGCCTGAATGAGCAGTTCTTC
.	many	TRBJ2-2	TRBV10-3	CAISEPSTAAGELFF	TGTGCCATCAGTGAGCCTTCGACAGCCGCCGGGGAGCTGTTTTTT
.	.	TRBJ2-2	TRBV20-1	CSAREVRVGELFF	TGCAGTGCTAGAGAGGTCCGTGTCGGGGAGCTGTTTTTT
TRBD1	many	TRBJ2-5	TRBV12-3/TRBV12-4	CASRQTGGETQYF	TGTGCCAGCAGACAGACAGGGGGAGAGACCCAGTACTTC
TRBD1	few	TRBJ1-2	TRBV28	CASTQDRTDYGYTF	TGTGCCAGCACCCAGGACAGGACGGACTATGGCTACACCTTC
TRBD1	many	TRBJ1-2	TRBV12-3/TRBV12-4	CASSLDRGRNGYTF	TGTGCCAGCAGCCTAGACAGGGGAAGAAATGGCTACACCTTC
.	.	TRBJ2-3	TRBV14	CASSTGKDTDTQYF	TGTGCCAGCAGCACTGGAAAGGACACAGATACGCAGTATTTT
TRBD1	many	TRBJ1-4	TRBV6-6	CATTDGQGSSEKLFF	TGTGCCACCACCGACGGACAGGGGAGCAGTGAAAAACTGTTTTTT
TRBD1	many	TRBJ2-5	TRBV7-2	CASSRQGAPQETQYF	TGTGCCAGCAGTCGACAGGGGGCTCCACAAGAGACCCAGTACTTC
TRBD2	.	TRBJ2-3	TRBV7-8	CASSSSGGLVDTQYF	TGTGCCAGCAGCTCTAGCGGGGGACTGGTAGATACGCAGTATTTT
TRBD1	few	TRBJ2-5	TRBV11-1	CASSFGQGGETQYF	TGTGCCAGCAGCTTCGGACAGGGTGGAGAGACCCAGTACTTC
.	few	TRBJ2-1	TRBV6-5	CASSLSPNEQFF	TGTGCCAGCAGTCTGAGCCCAAATGAGCAGTTCTTC
.	.	TRBJ1-2	TRBV5-1	CASSLGINRGARNYGYTF	TGCGCCAGCAGCTTGGGTATAAACCGGGGGGCCCGCAACTATGGCTACACCTTC
.	.	TRBJ1-5	TRBV10-3	CAISHEDGRNQPQHF	TGTGCCATCAGCCACGAGGATGGGAGGAATCAGCCCCAGCATTTT